This paragraph reports one T cell receptor beta chain. Its antigen is unidentified. The data were obtained in a study of cytomegalovirus exposure and HLA in healthy donors. Across the whole study: The approximately 610 first-cohort repertoires shared a platform with the approximately 130 validation repertoires, as reported in a later analysis. Notes on the study in general: The authors enumerated roughly 180 TCR beta chains as linked to cytomegalovirus.

Sequencing was performed with immunoSEQ multiplex PCR; in TCRdb, only in-frame clones are kept and a portion is missing. The sample lists some 290,000 clones, 70% to 90% occurring once. Germline V lookup: CDR1 SGHRS, CDR2 YFSETQ. The trim removed 4 bases at V and 0 bases at J, leaving 3 bases unmatched. The length of the CDR3 is 15 residues. The TCR originated in a man between 25 and 39 years old in good health and CMV-seronegative. This sequence joins TRBV5-1 and TRBJ1-1, with TRBD1 matching 10 bases. Source material: PBMCs. Written as DNA, the CDR3 is TGCGCCAGCAGCCTGACAGGGGGCCTGAACACTGAAGCTTTCTTT. Encoded protein: CASSLTGGLNTEAFF.